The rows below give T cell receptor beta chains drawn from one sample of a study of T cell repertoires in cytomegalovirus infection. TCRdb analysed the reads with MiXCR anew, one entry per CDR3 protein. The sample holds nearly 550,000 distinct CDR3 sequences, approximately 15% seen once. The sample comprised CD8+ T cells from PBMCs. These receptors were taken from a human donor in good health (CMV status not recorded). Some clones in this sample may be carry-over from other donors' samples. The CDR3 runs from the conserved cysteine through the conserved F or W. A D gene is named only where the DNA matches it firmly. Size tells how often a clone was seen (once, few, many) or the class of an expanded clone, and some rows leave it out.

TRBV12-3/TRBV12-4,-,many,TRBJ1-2,CASTFGAGLGYGYTF,TGTGCCAGCACTTTCGGGGCAGGACTCGGCTATGGCTACACCTTC
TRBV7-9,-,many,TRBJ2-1,CASSSPGATKQFF,TGTGCCAGCAGCTCCCCAGGGGCTACAAAGCAGTTCTTC
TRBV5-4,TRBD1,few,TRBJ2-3,CASSSLGDIGTGETDTQYF,TGTGCCAGCAGCAGCTTAGGGGATATCGGGACAGGGGAGACAGATACGCAGTATTTT
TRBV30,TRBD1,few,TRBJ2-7,CACHTGERDEQYF,TGTGCCTGTCATACAGGGGAGAGGGACGAGCAGTACTTC
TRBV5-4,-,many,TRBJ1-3,CASSNFGSGNTIYF,TGTGCCAGCAGTAATTTCGGCTCTGGAAACACCATATATTTT
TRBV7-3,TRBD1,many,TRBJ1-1,CASSPTGSDTEAFF,TGTGCCAGCAGCCCGACAGGGAGTGACACTGAAGCTTTCTTT
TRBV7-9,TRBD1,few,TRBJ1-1,CASSPPWDRISPATEAFF,TGTGCCAGCAGCCCCCCCTGGGACAGGATATCTCCGGCGACGGAAGCTTTCTTT
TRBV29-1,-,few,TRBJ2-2,CSVRTASNTGELFF,TGCAGCGTGCGGACTGCATCGAACACCGGGGAGCTGTTTTTT
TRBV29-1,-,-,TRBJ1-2,CSVVQGGTYCYTF,TGCAGCGTTGTTCAGGGAGGCACCTATTGCTACACCTTC
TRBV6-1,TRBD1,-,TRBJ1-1,CASRERQGLREAFF,TGTGCCAGCAGGGAGAGACAGGGCTTGAGAGAAGCTTTCTTT
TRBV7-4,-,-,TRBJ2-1,CASSFTPHNEQFF,TGTGCCAGCAGCTTCACTCCACACAATGAGCAGTTCTTC
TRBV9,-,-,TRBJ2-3,CASSAQRARDTQYF,TGTGCCAGCAGCGCTCAAAGGGCCAGGGATACGCAGTATTTT
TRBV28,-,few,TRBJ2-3,CASSPLEGGYTDTQYF,TGTGCCAGCAGTCCCCTGGAAGGGGGGTACACAGATACGCAGTATTTT
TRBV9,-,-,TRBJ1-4,CASSTSGGSEKLFF,TGTGCCAGCAGCACCTCAGGAGGTAGCGAAAAACTGTTTTTT
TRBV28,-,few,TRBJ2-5,CASSSDLDSEETQYF,TGTGCCAGCAGTTCAGATCTGGACAGTGAAGAGACCCAGTACTTC
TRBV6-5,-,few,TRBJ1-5,CASSYSRVSNQPQHF,TGTGCCAGCAGTTACTCGAGAGTCAGCAATCAGCCCCAGCATTTT
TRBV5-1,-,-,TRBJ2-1,CASRSPGRPNNEQFF,TGCGCCAGCAGGTCTCCGGGACGGCCAAACAATGAGCAGTTCTTC
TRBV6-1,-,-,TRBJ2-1,CASSESPLVREQFF,TGTGCCAGCAGTGAATCCCCTTTGGTCCGTGAGCAGTTCTTC
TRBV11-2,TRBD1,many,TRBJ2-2,CASSLLYRGTGELFF,TGTGCCAGCAGCTTATTGTACAGGGGCACCGGGGAGCTGTTTTTT
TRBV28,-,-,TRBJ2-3,CASSLDGGWGDTQYF,TGTGCCAGCAGTTTAGACGGGGGCTGGGGAGATACGCAGTATTTT
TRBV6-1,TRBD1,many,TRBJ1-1,CASSERDRAPLGAFF,TGTGCCAGCAGTGAGAGGGACAGGGCCCCGCTGGGAGCTTTCTTT
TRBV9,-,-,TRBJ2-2,CASSDSGDQVRLFF,TGTGCCAGCAGCGATTCAGGGGACCAAGTTCGGCTGTTTTTT
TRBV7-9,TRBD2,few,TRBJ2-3,CASSYPSGTSTDTQYF,TGTGCCAGCAGTTACCCTAGCGGGACTAGCACAGATACGCAGTATTTT
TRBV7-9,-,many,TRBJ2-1,CASTESRFNEQFF,TGTGCCAGTACAGAGTCTAGGTTCAATGAGCAGTTCTTC
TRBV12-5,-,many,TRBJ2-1,CASGTGGTSRDEQFF,TGTGCTAGTGGTACAGGGGGGACTAGCAGGGATGAGCAGTTCTTC
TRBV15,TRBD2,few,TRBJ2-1,CATSRATSGKRNEQFF,TGTGCCACCAGCAGAGCGACTAGCGGGAAGAGGAATGAGCAGTTCTTC
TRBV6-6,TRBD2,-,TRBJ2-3,CASSPVKRERVDTQYF,TGTGCCAGCAGTCCGGTCAAGCGGGAGCGAGTAGATACGCAGTATTTT
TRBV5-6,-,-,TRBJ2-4,CASSLGGRVYF,TGTGCCAGCAGCTTAGGGGGGAGGGTGTACTTC
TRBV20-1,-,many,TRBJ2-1,CSQGEWSNEQFF,TGCAGCCAGGGAGAATGGAGTAATGAGCAGTTCTTC
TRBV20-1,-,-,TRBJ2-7,CSARDPRDSSYEQYF,TGCAGTGCTAGAGATCCGCGGGACAGCTCCTACGAGCAGTACTTC
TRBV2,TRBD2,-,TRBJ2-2,CASSEDPREIYTGELFF,TGTGCCAGCAGTGAAGACCCGCGGGAGATCTACACCGGGGAGCTGTTTTTT
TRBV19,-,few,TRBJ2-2,CASSRGGSGELFF,TGTGCCAGTAGTAGGGGGGGCTCCGGGGAGCTGTTTTTT
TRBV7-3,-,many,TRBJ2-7,CASSPGHDYEQYF,TGTGCCAGCAGCCCGGGACACGACTACGAGCAGTACTTC
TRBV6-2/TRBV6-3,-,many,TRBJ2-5,CASSYGDIPLHQETQYF,TGTGCCAGCAGTTACGGGGACATCCCCCTTCACCAAGAGACCCAGTACTTC
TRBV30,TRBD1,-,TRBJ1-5,CAWSVGRGRLAGQPQHF,TGTGCCTGGAGTGTAGGCAGGGGGAGATTAGCAGGTCAGCCCCAGCATTTT
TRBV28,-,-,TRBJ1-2,CASSFTMVNGYTF,TGTGCCAGCAGTTTTACCATGGTTAATGGCTACACCTTC
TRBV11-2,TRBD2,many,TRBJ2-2,CAAASGPNTGELFF,TGTGCCGCTGCTAGCGGTCCGAACACCGGGGAGCTGTTTTTT
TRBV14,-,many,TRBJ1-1,CASSQNVMNTEAFF,TGTGCCAGCAGCCAAAATGTCATGAACACTGAAGCTTTCTTT
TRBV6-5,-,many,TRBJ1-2,CASSYLDSNYGYTF,TGTGCCAGCAGTTACCTCGACAGTAACTATGGCTACACCTTC
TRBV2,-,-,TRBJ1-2,CASSDTPGRTNYGYTF,TGTGCCAGCAGTGACACGCCGGGACGGACCAACTATGGCTACACCTTC